This T cell receptor (beta chain) was obtained from a study of blood T cell repertoires in COVID-19. In the study overall: PBMCs, B-cell-depleted T cells, or T cells were the source of the cDNA or gDNA that made up the material.

TCRdb keeps only in-frame clones here, not all; method: immunoSEQ multiplex PCR. The table has about 200,000 clones, around 87% seen once. Trimming left V 6 bases short and J 4 bases short, with 15 bases between. CDR1 and CDR2 (germline): LGHNA, YNFKEQ. CDR3 length: 14 residues. Enrollment of patients from Seattle took place during active infection, with longitudinal follow-up. The rearrangement joins TRBV4-2 to TRBJ1-1; D possibly corresponds to TRBD1 (5 bases). This sequence originates from a woman aged 45-60 years with COVID-19, enrolled during active disease. The sample comprised peripheral blood. The CDR3, as DNA: TGTGCCAGCAGACTTAACCGGAGGGGCACTGAAGCTTTCTTT. Translated, it gives CASRLNRRGTEAFF.